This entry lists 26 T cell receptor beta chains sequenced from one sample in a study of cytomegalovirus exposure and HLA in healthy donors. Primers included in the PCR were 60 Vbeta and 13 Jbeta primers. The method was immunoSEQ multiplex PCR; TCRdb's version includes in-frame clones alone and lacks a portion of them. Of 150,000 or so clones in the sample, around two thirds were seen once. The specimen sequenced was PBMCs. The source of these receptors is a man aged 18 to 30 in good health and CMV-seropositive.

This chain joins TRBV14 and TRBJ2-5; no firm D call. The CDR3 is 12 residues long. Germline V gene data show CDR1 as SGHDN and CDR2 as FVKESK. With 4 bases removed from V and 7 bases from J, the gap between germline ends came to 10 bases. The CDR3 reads CASSPSLGTQYF. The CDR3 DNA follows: TGTGCCAGCAGCCCCAGTCTTGGGACCCAGTACTTC.

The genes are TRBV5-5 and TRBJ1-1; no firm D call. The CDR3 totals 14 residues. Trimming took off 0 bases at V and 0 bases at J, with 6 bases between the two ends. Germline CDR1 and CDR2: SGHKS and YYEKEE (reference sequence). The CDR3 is CASSLDQMNTEAFF. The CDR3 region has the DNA TGTGCCAGCAGCTTGGATCAAATGAACACTGAAGCTTTCTTT.

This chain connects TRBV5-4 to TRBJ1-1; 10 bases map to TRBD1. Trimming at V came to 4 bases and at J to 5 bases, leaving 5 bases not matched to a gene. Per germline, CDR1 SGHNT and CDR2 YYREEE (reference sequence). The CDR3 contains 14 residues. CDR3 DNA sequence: TGTGCCAGCAGCAGCGACAGGGGGCGGACTGAAGCTTTCTTT. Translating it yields CASSSDRGRTEAFF.

CDR3 amino acids: CASSSGGADTQYF. Written as DNA, the CDR3 is TGTGCCAGCAGCTCCGGAGGTGCAGATACGCAGTATTTT. The V and J genes are TRBV5-6 and TRBJ2-3, with D possibly matching TRBD2 (5 bases). Germline V gives CDR1 SGHDT, CDR2 YYEEEE. Trimming left V 3 bases short and J 4 bases short, with 9 bases between. CDR3 length equals 13 residues.

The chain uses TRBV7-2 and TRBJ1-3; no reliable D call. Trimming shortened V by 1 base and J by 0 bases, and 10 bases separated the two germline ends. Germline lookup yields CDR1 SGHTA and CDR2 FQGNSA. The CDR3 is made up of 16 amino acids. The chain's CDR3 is CASSLVGALSGNTIYF. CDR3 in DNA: TGTGCCAGCAGCTTAGTGGGAGCCCTCTCTGGAAACACCATATATTTT. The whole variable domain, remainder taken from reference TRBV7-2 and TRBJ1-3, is GAGVSQSPSNKVTEKGKDVELRCDPISGHTALYWYRQSLGQGLEFLIYFQGNSAPDKSGLPSDRFSAERTGGSVSTLTIQRTQQEDSAVYLCASSLVGALSGNTIYFGEGSWLTVV.

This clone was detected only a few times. The CDR3 DNA follows: TGTGCCAGTAGTATCCCCGTCTTCCGGGGGGCCCATGAGCAGTTCTTC. This sequence encodes CASSIPVFRGAHEQFF. V is TRBV19 and J is TRBJ2-1, with D perhaps matching TRBD2 (7 bases). Trimming shortened V by 3 bases and J by 8 bases, and 20 bases separated the two germline ends. This CDR3 has 16 residues. Germline lookup yields CDR1 LNHDA and CDR2 SQIVND (reference sequence).

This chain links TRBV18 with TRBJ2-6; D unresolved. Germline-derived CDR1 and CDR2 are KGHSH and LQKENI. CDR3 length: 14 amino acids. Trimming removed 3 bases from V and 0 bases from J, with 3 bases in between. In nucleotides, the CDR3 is TGTGCCAGCTCACCCGGCTCTGGGGCCAACGTCCTGACTTTC. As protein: CASSPGSGANVLTF.

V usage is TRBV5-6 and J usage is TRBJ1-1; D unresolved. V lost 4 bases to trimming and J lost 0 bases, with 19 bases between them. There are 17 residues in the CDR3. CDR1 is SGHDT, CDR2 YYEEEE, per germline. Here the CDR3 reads CASSHLNKQLMNTEAFF. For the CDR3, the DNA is TGTGCCAGCAGCCACCTTAATAAACAGCTCATGAACACTGAAGCTTTCTTT.

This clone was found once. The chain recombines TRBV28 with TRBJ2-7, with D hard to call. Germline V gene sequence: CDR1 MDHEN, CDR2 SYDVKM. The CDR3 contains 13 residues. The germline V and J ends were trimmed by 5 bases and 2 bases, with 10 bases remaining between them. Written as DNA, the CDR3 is TGTGCCAGCAGTCCCGGGTCTCCCTACGAGCAGTACTTC. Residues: CASSPGSPYEQYF.

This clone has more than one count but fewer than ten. This CDR3 is CASNQGRDPEQYF. CDR3 nucleotide sequence: TGTGCCAGCAACCAAGGGAGGGATCCCGAGCAGTACTTC. The V gene is TRBV5-4, the J gene TRBJ2-7, with 7 bases fitting TRBD2. In germline, CDR1 is SGHNT, CDR2 YYREEE (reference sequence). The CDR3 contains 13 residues. V dropped 6 bases and J dropped 6; count of bases not matched to a gene: 9.

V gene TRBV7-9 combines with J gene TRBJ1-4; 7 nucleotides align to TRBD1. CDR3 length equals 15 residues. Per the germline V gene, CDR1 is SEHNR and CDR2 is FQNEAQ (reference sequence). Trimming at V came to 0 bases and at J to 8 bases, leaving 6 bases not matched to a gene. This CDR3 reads CASSLAKGAWEKLFF. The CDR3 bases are TGTGCCAGCAGCTTAGCTAAGGGGGCGTGGGAAAAACTGTTTTTT.

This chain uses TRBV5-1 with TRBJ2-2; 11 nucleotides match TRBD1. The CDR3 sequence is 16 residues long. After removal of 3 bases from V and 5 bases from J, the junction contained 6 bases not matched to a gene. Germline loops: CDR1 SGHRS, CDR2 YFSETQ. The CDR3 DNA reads TGCGCCAGCAGCTCCGGGACAGGGGGAGGGACCGGGGAGCTGTTTTTT. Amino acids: CASSSGTGGGTGELFF. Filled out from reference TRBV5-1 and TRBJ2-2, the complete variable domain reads KAGVTQTPRYLIKTRGQQVTLSCSPISGHRSVSWYQQTPGQGLQFLFEYFSETQRNKGNFPGRFSGRQFSNSRSEMNVSTLELGDSALYLCASSSGTGGGTGELFFGEGSRLTVL.

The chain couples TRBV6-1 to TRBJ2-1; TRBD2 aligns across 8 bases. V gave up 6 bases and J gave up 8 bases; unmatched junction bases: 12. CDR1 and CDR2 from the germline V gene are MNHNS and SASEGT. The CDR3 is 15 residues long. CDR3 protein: CASRPSGSRGDEQFF. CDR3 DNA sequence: TGTGCCAGCAGGCCAAGCGGGAGCCGCGGGGATGAGCAGTTCTTC.

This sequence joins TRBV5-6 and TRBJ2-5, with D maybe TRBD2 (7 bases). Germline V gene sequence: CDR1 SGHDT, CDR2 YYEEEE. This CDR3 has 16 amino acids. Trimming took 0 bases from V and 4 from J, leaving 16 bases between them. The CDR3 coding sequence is TGTGCCAGCAGCTTGGAATGGTGGGGGGGCCGAGAGACCCAGTACTTC. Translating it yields CASSLEWWGGRETQYF.

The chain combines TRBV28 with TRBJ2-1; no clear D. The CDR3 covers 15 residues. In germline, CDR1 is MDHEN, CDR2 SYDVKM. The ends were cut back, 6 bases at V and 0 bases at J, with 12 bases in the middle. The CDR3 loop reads CASSRHASSYNEQFF. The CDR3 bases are TGTGCCAGCAGCCGACACGCGAGCTCCTACAATGAGCAGTTCTTC. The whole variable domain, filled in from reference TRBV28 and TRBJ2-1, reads DVKVTQSSRYLVKRTGEKVFLECVQDMDHENMFWYRQDPGLGLRLIYFSYDVKMKEKGDIPEGYSVSREKKERFSLILESASTNQTSMYLCASSRHASSYNEQFFGPGTRLTVL.

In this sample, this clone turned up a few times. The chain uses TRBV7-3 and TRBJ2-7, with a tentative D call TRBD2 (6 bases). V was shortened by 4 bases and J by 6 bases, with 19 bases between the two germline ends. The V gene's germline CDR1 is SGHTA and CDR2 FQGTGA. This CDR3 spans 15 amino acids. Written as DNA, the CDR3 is TGTGCCAGCAGCTCGTCCGGGACTTCCCCCCTCGAGCAGTACTTC. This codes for CASSSSGTSPLEQYF.

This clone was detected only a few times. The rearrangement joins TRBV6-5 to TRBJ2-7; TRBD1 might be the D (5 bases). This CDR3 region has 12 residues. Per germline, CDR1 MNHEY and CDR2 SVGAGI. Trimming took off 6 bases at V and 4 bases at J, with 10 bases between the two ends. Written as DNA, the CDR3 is TGTGCCAGCAGGACCCGACAGTACGAGCAGTACTTC. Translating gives CASRTRQYEQYF.

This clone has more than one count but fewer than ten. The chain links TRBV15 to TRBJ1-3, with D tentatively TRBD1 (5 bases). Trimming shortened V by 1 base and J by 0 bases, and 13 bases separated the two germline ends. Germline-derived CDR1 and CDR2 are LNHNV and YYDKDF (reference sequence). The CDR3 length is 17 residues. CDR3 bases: TGTGCCACCAGCAGAGGGGGGGACTGGAGCTCTGGAAACACCATATATTTT. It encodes CATSRGGDWSSGNTIYF.

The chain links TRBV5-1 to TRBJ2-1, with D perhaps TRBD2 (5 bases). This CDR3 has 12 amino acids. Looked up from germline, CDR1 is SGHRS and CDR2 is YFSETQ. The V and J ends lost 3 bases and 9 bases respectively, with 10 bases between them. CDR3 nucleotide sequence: TGCGCCAGCAGCTCGTGGGGAGTTGAGCAGTTCTTC. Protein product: CASSSWGVEQFF.

CDR3: CASSSGGIQRFSYNEQFF. The DNA of the CDR3 is TGTGCCAGCAGCTCCGGCGGGATCCAACGCTTCTCCTACAATGAGCAGTTCTTC. The chain links TRBV5-4 to TRBJ2-1, with TRBD2 as a possible D gene (6 bases). Germline V lookup: CDR1 SGHNT, CDR2 YYREEE (reference sequence). There are 18 residues in the CDR3. V gave up 3 bases and J gave up 0 bases, with 19 bases separating them.

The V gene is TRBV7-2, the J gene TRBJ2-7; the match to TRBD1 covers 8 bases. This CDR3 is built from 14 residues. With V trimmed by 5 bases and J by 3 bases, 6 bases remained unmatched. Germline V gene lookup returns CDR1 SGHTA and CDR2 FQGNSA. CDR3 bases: TGTGCCAGCAGCCGACAGGGGTCTATCTACGAGCAGTACTTC. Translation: CASSRQGSIYEQYF. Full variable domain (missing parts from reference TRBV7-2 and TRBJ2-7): GAGVSQSPSNKVTEKGKDVELRCDPISGHTALYWYRQSLGQGLEFLIYFQGNSAPDKSGLPSDRFSAERTGGSVSTLTIQRTQQEDSAVYLCASSRQGSIYEQYFGPGTRLTVT.

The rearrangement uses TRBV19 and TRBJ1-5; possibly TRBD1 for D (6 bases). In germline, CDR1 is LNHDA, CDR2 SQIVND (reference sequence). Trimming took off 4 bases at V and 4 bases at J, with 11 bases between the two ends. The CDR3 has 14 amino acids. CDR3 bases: TGTGCCAGTAGTACTCACAGGGAAAATCAGCCCCAGCATTTT. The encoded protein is CASSTHRENQPQHF.

CDR3 coding DNA: TGTGCCAGCAGCTTGTTTGGAGAGAACACTGAAGCTTTCTTT. It encodes CASSLFGENTEAFF. The gene calls are TRBV11-2 and TRBJ1-1; D not certain. Trimming took 3 bases from V and 1 from J, leaving 9 bases between them. Germline loops: CDR1 SGHAT, CDR2 FQNNGV. CDR3 length: 14 residues. Together with reference TRBV11-2 and TRBJ1-1, the CDR3 gives the full variable domain: EAGVAQSPRYKIIEKRQSVAFWCNPISGHATLYWYQQILGQGPKLLIQFQNNGVVDDSQLPKDRFSAERLKGVDSTLKIQPAKLEDSAVYLCASSLFGENTEAFFGQGTRLTVV.

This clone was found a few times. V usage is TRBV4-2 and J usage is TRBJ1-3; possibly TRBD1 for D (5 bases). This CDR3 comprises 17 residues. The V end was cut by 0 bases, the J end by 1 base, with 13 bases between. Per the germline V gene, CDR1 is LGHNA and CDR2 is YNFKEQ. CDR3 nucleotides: TGTGCCAGCAGCCAAGAAGGGCTTAGGGGTTCTGGAAACACCATATATTTT. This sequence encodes CASSQEGLRGSGNTIYF.

CDR3 sequence (DNA): TGTGCCAGCAGCGCTCGGACAGGGGGCAGCAATCAGCCCCAGCATTTT. Protein sequence: CASSARTGGSNQPQHF. The chain combines TRBV6-6 with TRBJ1-5, with 11 bases fitting TRBD1. The germline V gene encodes CDR1 MNHNY and CDR2 SVGAGI (reference sequence). The CDR3 sequence is 16 residues long. With V trimmed by 6 bases and J by 1 base, 5 bases remained unmatched.

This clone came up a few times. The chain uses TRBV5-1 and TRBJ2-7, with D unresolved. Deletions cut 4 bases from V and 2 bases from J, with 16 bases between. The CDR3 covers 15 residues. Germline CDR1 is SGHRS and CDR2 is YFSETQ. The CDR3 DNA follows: TGCGCCAGCAGCCCATCTCTCGGGTTCACCTACGAGCAGTACTTC. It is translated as CASSPSLGFTYEQYF. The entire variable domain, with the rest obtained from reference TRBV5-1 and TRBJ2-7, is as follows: KAGVTQTPRYLIKTRGQQVTLSCSPISGHRSVSWYQQTPGQGLQFLFEYFSETQRNKGNFPGRFSGRQFSNSRSEMNVSTLELGDSALYLCASSPSLGFTYEQYFGPGTRLTVT.